A single sample is the source of the 26 T cell receptor beta chains below, sequenced in a study of T cells after posttransplantation cyclophosphamide. Assay used: immunoSEQ multiplex PCR; TCRdb lists only in-frame clones, some missing. This sample yields around 6,000 clones, of which nearly 98% are seen a single time; around 0.85% belongs to the top ten. What was sequenced was memory CD4+ T cells sorted from PBMCs. All receptors come from a man in his forties or fifties in good health, CMV-negative, and a related stem cell transplant donor.

J is TRBJ1-4 and V is TRBV4-2; TRBD1 aligns across 11 bases. J lost 8 bases, V lost 6 bases, and 11 bases had no gene match. The CDR3 totals 16 residues. CDR1 and CDR2 from the germline V gene are LGHNA and YNFKEQ. CDR3 nucleotide sequence: TGTGCCAGCAGTCCACGGGACAGGGGGGAGGTCGAAAAACTGTTTTTT. Its translation is CASSPRDRGEVEKLFF.

The chain is built from TRBV7-2 and TRBJ2-1, with 7 bases fitting TRBD2. The germline gives CDR1 SGHTA, CDR2 FQGNSA. The V gene end was trimmed by 1 base and the J gene end by 7 bases; junction bases not matched to a gene: 10. The CDR3 has 16 amino acids. CDR3 residues: CASSLGREVSWNEQFF. CDR3 bases: TGTGCCAGCAGCTTAGGACGGGAGGTATCTTGGAATGAGCAGTTCTTC.

The rearrangement joins TRBV6-6 to TRBJ2-7; a possible D gene is TRBD2 (5 bases). The CDR3 is 15 residues long. Trimming removed 7 bases at V and 4 bases at J, with 20 bases between. The germline CDR1 and CDR2 sequences are MNHNY and SVGAGI (reference sequence). CDR3 residues: CASTLFGIFTYEQYF. The CDR3 DNA reads as TGTGCCAGCACCCTCTTCGGGATTTTTACGTACGAGCAGTACTTC.

The rearrangement joins TRBV19 to TRBJ1-5; 7 nucleotides match TRBD1. Trimming removed 5 bases from V and 0 bases from J; junction bases left unmatched: 10. Germline V gives CDR1 LNHDA, CDR2 SQIVND (reference sequence). The CDR3 runs 17 residues. CDR3 bases: TGTGCCAGTAGTTCCGGGACAGCAGCATATAGCAATCAGCCCCAGCATTTT. Protein sequence: CASSSGTAAYSNQPQHF.

CDR3 residues: CASSGGPDRGRADTQYF. CDR3 sequence (DNA): TGTGCCAGCTCCGGGGGCCCGGACAGGGGGCGAGCAGATACGCAGTATTTT. The gene calls are TRBV18 and TRBJ2-3; TRBD1 matches 11 bases. This CDR3 contains 17 residues. V shed 6 bases and J 4 bases; nucleotides not matched to a gene: 12. CDR1 is KGHSH, CDR2 LQKENI, per germline.

The chain employs TRBV9 and TRBJ1-3; 11 bases fit TRBD1. In germline, CDR1 is SGDLS, CDR2 YYNGEE. This CDR3 contains 16 residues. The V gene end was trimmed by 0 bases and the J gene end by 3 bases; junction bases not matched to a gene: 2. The CDR3 reads CASSVVGTGGGNTIYF. The CDR3 DNA reads TGTGCCAGCAGCGTAGTGGGGACAGGGGGTGGAAACACCATATATTTT.

This clone came up once. The chain combines TRBV19 with TRBJ2-1; 16 bases map to TRBD2. The CDR3 totals 16 residues. V was pared by 9 bases and J by 12 bases, with 14 bases of the junction left unmatched. Germline V gives CDR1 LNHDA, CDR2 SQIVND (reference sequence). This CDR3 reads CASRGLAGGRPSRQFF. CDR3 bases: TGTGCCAGCAGGGGACTAGCGGGAGGGCGCCCATCCCGGCAGTTCTTC.

CDR3 sequence: CASLSGEYNEQFF. The CDR3 DNA is TGTGCCAGTCTTAGCGGGGAGTACAATGAGCAGTTCTTC. V gene TRBV6-6 combines with J gene TRBJ2-1, with TRBD2 identical over 8 bases. This CDR3 is built from 13 residues. V shed 9 bases, J shed 4 bases, and the junction held 5 bases outside the gene matches. Germline V gene lookup returns CDR1 MNHNY and CDR2 SVGAGI (reference sequence).

The CDR3 protein is CASTRPNFELQETQYF. The CDR3 nucleotides are TGCGCCAGCACCCGCCCTAACTTCGAGCTCCAAGAGACCCAGTACTTC. The V and J genes are TRBV5-1 and TRBJ2-5; D not certain. This CDR3 has 16 residues. Trimming shortened V by 6 bases and J by 1 base, and 19 bases separated the two germline ends. Germline V CDR1 and CDR2: SGHRS, YFSETQ.

V is TRBV28 and J is TRBJ2-5; D perhaps matches TRBD1 (6 bases). Germline assignment: CDR1 MDHEN and CDR2 SYDVKM. The germline V and J ends were trimmed by 5 bases and 0 bases, with 10 bases remaining between them. This CDR3 comprises 14 residues. The CDR3 loop reads CASSLGTYQETQYF. CDR3 sequence (DNA): TGTGCCAGCAGTCTCGGGACATACCAAGAGACCCAGTACTTC.

V and J are TRBV6-1 and TRBJ2-1, with TRBD2 identical over 10 bases. The CDR3 has 15 amino acids. The germline CDR1 and CDR2 sequences are MNHNS and SASEGT. The trim removed 8 bases at V and 10 bases at J, leaving 14 bases unmatched. The DNA of the CDR3 is TGTGCCAGCCTTCTGAATTTAGCGGGAGGACGGGAGCAGTTCTTC. The encoded protein is CASLLNLAGGREQFF.

As DNA, the CDR3 is TGTGCCAGCAGTTACAGGGGATTTGCAACTAATGAAAAACTGTTTTTT. Its translation is CASSYRGFATNEKLFF. The V and J genes are TRBV28 and TRBJ1-4, with 7 nucleotides matching TRBD1. The CDR3 sequence is 16 residues long. In germline, CDR1 is MDHEN, CDR2 SYDVKM. V lost 4 bases to trimming and J lost 0 bases; unmatched junction nucleotides: 5.

V usage is TRBV7-8 and J usage is TRBJ2-7, with a possible D match to TRBD1 (6 bases). V lost 4 bases and J 3 bases, leaving 19 bases between the germline ends. In germline, CDR1 is SGHVS, CDR2 FQNEAQ. The CDR3 extends over 16 amino acids. The CDR3 is CASSSGVPSAGYEQYF. As DNA, the CDR3 is TGTGCCAGCAGCTCAGGGGTCCCCTCGGCGGGCTACGAGCAGTACTTC.

The chain employs TRBV14 and TRBJ2-1, with TRBD2 matching 7 bases. The germline gives CDR1 SGHDN, CDR2 FVKESK. This CDR3 is built from 14 residues. V trimming: 2 bases; J trimming: 8 bases; junction bases outside the gene matches: 6. For the CDR3, the DNA is TGTGCCAGCAGCCAAAGCGGGATGGGGTATGAGCAGTTCTTC. Its protein product is CASSQSGMGYEQFF.

V usage is TRBV5-1 and J usage is TRBJ2-7; TRBD1 aligns across 8 bases. The CDR3 covers 16 residues. Trimming at V came to 0 bases and at J to 6 bases, leaving 11 bases not matched to a gene. The germline gives CDR1 SGHRS, CDR2 YFSETQ. The chain's CDR3 is CASSLGMSRGLSEQYF. The CDR3 nucleotides are TGCGCCAGCAGCTTGGGGATGTCCAGGGGGCTCAGCGAGCAGTACTTC. Looking up the rest from reference TRBV5-1 and TRBJ2-7 gives the full variable domain: KAGVTQTPRYLIKTRGQQVTLSCSPISGHRSVSWYQQTPGQGLQFLFEYFSETQRNKGNFPGRFSGRQFSNSRSEMNVSTLELGDSALYLCASSLGMSRGLSEQYFGPGTRLTVT.

This chain links TRBV7-9 with TRBJ2-1; D remains ambiguous. The CDR3 consists of 14 residues. Germline CDR1 and CDR2: SEHNR and FQNEAQ (reference sequence). V lost 5 bases to trimming and J lost 0 bases, with 8 bases between them. The CDR3 loop is CASSPKSSYNEQFF. In DNA, the CDR3 is TGTGCCAGCAGCCCCAAATCCTCCTACAATGAGCAGTTCTTC.

This clone came up once. The chain links TRBV10-3 to TRBJ1-2; TRBD1 agrees at 10 bases. The CDR3 has 13 amino acids. From germline, CDR1 is ENHRY and CDR2 SYGVKD. The ends lost 8 bases at V and 3 bases at J; junction bases unmatched: 3. The CDR3 DNA reads TGTGCCATCGAGACAGGGGGCGACTATGGCTACACCTTC. Encoded protein: CAIETGGDYGYTF.

V and J are TRBV11-2 and TRBJ1-1; 8 bases align to TRBD1. V was clipped by 5 bases and J by 0 bases; unmatched bases: 17. The length of the CDR3 is 19 residues. CDR1 and CDR2 (germline): SGHAT, FQNNGV. CDR3 sequence (DNA): TGTGCCAGCAGCAAGGGACAGGCGAGGTACGGCTATTTGAACACTGAAGCTTTCTTT. Translation gives CASSKGQARYGYLNTEAFF.

The chain recombines TRBV4-2 with TRBJ1-5, with a possible D match to TRBD1 (6 bases). Trimming stripped 1 base from V and 1 base from J, with 11 bases between. Germline loops: CDR1 LGHNA, CDR2 YNFKEQ. The CDR3 covers 16 residues. DNA of the CDR3: TGTGCCAGCAGCCAAGGACCTGACAGGAGCAATCAGCCCCAGCATTTT. This codes for CASSQGPDRSNQPQHF.

The CDR3 DNA reads TGTGCCAGCATCTTCGACGGGGGTAGCGGGAGGGAGCAGTTCTTC. It specifies CASIFDGGSGREQFF. The rearrangement joins TRBV11-1 to TRBJ2-1, with TRBD2 identical over 10 bases. The CDR3 totals 15 residues. Trimming at V came to 7 bases and at J to 10 bases, leaving 13 bases not matched to a gene. Germline V gives CDR1 SGHAT, CDR2 FQDESV (reference sequence). The full variable domain, its missing parts supplied by reference TRBV11-1 and TRBJ2-1, is EAEVAQSPRYKITEKSQAVAFWCDPISGHATLYWYRQILGQGPELLVQFQDESVVDDSQLPKDRFSAERLKGVDSTLKIQPAELGDSAMYLCASIFDGGSGREQFFGPGTRLTVL.

The V gene is TRBV4-1, the J gene TRBJ2-1, with 7 bases aligning to TRBD2. The CDR3 runs to 15 residues. Per the germline V gene, CDR1 is MGHRA and CDR2 is YSYEKL. The J segment lost 10 bases and the V segment lost 0 bases, leaving 9 bases of the junction unmatched. The CDR3 nucleotides read TGCGCCAGCAGCCAAGAAGCAAGCGGGATAGAGGAGCAGTTCTTC. Translation gives CASSQEASGIEEQFF.

The V call is TRBV11-1, the J call TRBJ2-1, with 12 bases aligning to TRBD2. Germline V gene lookup returns CDR1 SGHAT and CDR2 FQDESV (reference sequence). The CDR3 covers 16 residues. The ends lost 0 bases at V and 5 bases at J; junction bases unmatched: 2. CDR3 region: CASSLASSGRDNEQFF. Written as DNA, the CDR3 is TGTGCCAGCAGCTTAGCTTCTAGCGGGAGGGACAATGAGCAGTTCTTC.

This chain joins TRBV30 and TRBJ1-4, with D unresolved. The length of the CDR3 is 14 residues. Trimming cost V 7 bases and J 0 bases, with 12 bases left between them. From germline, CDR1 is GTSNPN and CDR2 SVGIG (reference sequence). DNA of the CDR3: TGTGCCTCGAAACCGCAGGCAACTAATGAAAAACTGTTTTTT. Protein sequence: CASKPQATNEKLFF.

The chain links TRBV11-2 to TRBJ2-2, with 9 positions matching TRBD1. The CDR3 runs to 15 residues. Germline values: CDR1 SGHAT, CDR2 FQNNGV. With 2 bases clipped from V and 5 bases from J, the junction kept 3 bases outside the gene matches. This CDR3 is CASSLTGGGTGELFF. The CDR3, as DNA: TGTGCCAGCAGCTTAACAGGGGGCGGGACCGGGGAGCTGTTTTTT.

The gene calls are TRBV5-8 and TRBJ1-4, with TRBD1 matching over 9 bases. CDR3 size: 14 residues. Germline V lookup: CDR1 SGHTS, CDR2 YDEGEE. V gave up 1 base and J gave up 7 bases; unmatched junction bases: 2. Written as DNA, the CDR3 is TGTGCCAGCAGCTTGAGGACAGGGGTTGAAAAACTGTTTTTT. This codes for CASSLRTGVEKLFF.

The chain's CDR3 is CASSLGLAARNNEQFF. DNA of the CDR3: TGTGCCAGCAGCTTGGGACTAGCGGCGCGTAACAATGAGCAGTTCTTC. The rearrangement joins TRBV5-4 to TRBJ2-1, with 9 bases that match TRBD2. V shed 0 bases and J 5 bases; nucleotides not matched to a gene: 6. Germline V gene lookup returns CDR1 SGHNT and CDR2 YYREEE (reference sequence). There are 16 residues in the CDR3.